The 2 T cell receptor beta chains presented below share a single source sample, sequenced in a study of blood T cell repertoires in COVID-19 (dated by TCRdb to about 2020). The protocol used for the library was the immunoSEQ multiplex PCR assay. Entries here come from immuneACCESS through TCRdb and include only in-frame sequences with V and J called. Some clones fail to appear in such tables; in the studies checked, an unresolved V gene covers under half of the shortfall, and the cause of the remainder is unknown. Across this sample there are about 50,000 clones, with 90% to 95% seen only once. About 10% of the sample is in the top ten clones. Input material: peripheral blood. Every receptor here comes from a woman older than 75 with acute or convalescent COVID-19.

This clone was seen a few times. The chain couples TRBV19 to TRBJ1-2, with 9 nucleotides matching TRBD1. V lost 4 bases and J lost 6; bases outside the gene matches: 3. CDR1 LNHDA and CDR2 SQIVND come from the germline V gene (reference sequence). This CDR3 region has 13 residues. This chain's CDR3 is CASSTTGGDGYTF. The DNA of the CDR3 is TGTGCCAGTAGTACGACAGGGGGGGATGGCTACACCTTC.

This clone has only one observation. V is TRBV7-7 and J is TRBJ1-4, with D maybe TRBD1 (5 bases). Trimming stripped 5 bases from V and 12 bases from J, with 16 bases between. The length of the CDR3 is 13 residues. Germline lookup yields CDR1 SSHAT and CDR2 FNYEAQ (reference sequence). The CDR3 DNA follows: TGTGCCAGCAGCCCCTCTTTGGGGGGGGAACTGTTTTTT. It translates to CASSPSLGGELFF.